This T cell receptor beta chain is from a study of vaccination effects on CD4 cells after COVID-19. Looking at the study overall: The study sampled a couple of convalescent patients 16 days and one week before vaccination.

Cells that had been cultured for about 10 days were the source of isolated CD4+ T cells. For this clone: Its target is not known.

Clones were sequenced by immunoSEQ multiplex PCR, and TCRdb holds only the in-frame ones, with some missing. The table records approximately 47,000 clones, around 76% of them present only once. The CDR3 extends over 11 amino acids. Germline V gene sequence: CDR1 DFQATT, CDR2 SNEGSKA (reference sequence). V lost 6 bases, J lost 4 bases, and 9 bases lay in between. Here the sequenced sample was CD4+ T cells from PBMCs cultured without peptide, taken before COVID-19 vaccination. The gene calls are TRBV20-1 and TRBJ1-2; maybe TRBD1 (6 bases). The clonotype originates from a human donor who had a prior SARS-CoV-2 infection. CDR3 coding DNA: TGCAGTGCACAGGGTAGCTATGGCTACACCTTC. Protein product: CSAQGSYGYTF.